This T cell receptor (beta chain) appears in the sequencing data of a study of T cell changes during pregnancy in multiple sclerosis. The CDR3 is 14 amino acids. The ends lost 5 bases at V and 1 base at J; junction bases unmatched: 1. Germline-derived CDR1 and CDR2 are WSHSY and SAAADI. The protocol was immunoSEQ multiplex PCR, while the TCRdb copy is restricted to in-frame clones and leaves out a portion. The data hold some 93,000 clones, with around 92% observed a single time. The TCR was taken from a female donor in good health, enrolled as a control in a pregnancy study. This chain uses TRBV10-2 with TRBJ1-1; 10 bases line up with TRBD1. The sample was peripheral blood, taken after pregnancy. Written as DNA, the CDR3 is TGCGCCAGCAGTCGACAGGGGGCGAACACTGAAGCTTTCTTT. Protein product: CASSRQGANTEAFF.